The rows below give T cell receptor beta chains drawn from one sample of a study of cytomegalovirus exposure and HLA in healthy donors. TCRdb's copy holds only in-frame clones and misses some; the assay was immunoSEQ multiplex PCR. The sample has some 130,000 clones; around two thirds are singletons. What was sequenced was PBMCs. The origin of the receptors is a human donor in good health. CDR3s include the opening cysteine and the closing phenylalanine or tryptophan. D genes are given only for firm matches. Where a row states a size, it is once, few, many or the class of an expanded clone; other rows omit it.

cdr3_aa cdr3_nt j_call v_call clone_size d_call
CASSGTGVKGYNEQFF TGCGCCAGCTCCGGGACAGGGGTTAAAGGATACAATGAGCAGTTCTTC TRBJ2-1 TRBV10-1 NA TRBD1
CASSATGTGGHEQYF TGTGCCAGTAGTGCCACCGGGACAGGGGGACACGAGCAGTACTTC TRBJ2-7 TRBV19 NA TRBD1
CASSLPRCTEAFF TGCGCCAGCAGCCTCCCCCGTTGCACTGAAGCTTTCTTT TRBJ1-1 TRBV4-3 NA NA
CASSEWGGGAGNTIYF TGTGCCAGCAGTGAATGGGGGGGTGGGGCTGGAAACACCATATATTTT TRBJ1-3 TRBV25-1 NA NA
CASSEKTFTVQETQYF TGTGCCAGCAGTGAAAAAACGTTCACAGTCCAAGAGACCCAGTACTTC TRBJ2-5 TRBV6-1 NA NA
CASSGGDRAYEQYF TGTGCCAGCTCTGGCGGGGACAGGGCCTACGAGCAGTACTTC TRBJ2-7 TRBV18 few TRBD1
CASSKGGVPPQYF TGTGCCAGCAGCAAGGGGGGGGTCCCTCCGCAATACTTT TRBJ1-1 TRBV21-1 NA NA
CASSPLGQGGTEAFF TGTGCCAGCAGCCCCCTGGGACAGGGTGGGACTGAAGCTTTCTTT TRBJ1-1 TRBV4-2 NA TRBD1
CASSELGTSGNEQFF TGTGCCAGCAGTGAATTGGGGACTAGCGGGAATGAGCAGTTCTTC TRBJ2-1 TRBV25-1 NA TRBD2
CSVDSDTQYF TGCAGCGTTGATTCTGATACGCAGTATTTT TRBJ2-3 TRBV29-1 NA NA
CASSLRGTPQETQYF TGTGCCAGCAGCCTTAGGGGGACACCTCAAGAGACCCAGTACTTC TRBJ2-5 TRBV28 NA NA
CSLIQGYGYTF TGCAGTTTAATACAGGGCTATGGCTACACCTTC TRBJ1-2 TRBV20-1 NA NA
CASSIDGSGSEQYF TGTGCCAGTAGTATAGACGGTAGCGGGAGCGAGCAGTACTTC TRBJ2-7 TRBV19 few TRBD2
CASSPIRGAYGYTF TGTGCCAGCAGCCCTATTCGGGGGGCCTATGGCTACACCTTC TRBJ1-2 TRBV14 few NA
CSVEPETGELFF TGCAGCGTTGAACCGGAGACCGGGGAGCTGTTTTTT TRBJ2-2 TRBV29-1 NA NA
CATSQGAVSQPQHF TGTGCCACCTCACAAGGGGCAGTTAGTCAGCCCCAGCATTTT TRBJ1-5 TRBV7-9 NA NA
CASSLALGGALAYEQYF TGTGCCAGCAGCTTAGCGCTCGGGGGGGCCCTAGCCTACGAGCAGTACTTC TRBJ2-7 TRBV11-2 NA TRBD2
CASSLTGGAGYNEQFF TGTGCCAGCAGCTTAACGGGGGGGGCTGGGTACAATGAGCAGTTCTTC TRBJ2-1 TRBV7-3 few NA
CASSVGVGGSYEQYF TGTGCCAGCAGCGTAGGTGTCGGTGGCTCCTACGAGCAGTACTTC TRBJ2-7 TRBV9 NA NA
CASSLEFRVLSEAFF TGTGCCAGCAGCTTAGAGTTCCGGGTCCTTTCTGAAGCTTTCTTT TRBJ1-1 TRBV7-2 NA NA
CAFLELPFTDTQYF TGTGCCTTTTTAGAGCTACCATTCACAGATACGCAGTATTTT TRBJ2-3 TRBV2 NA NA
CASRKTGSPGGYTF TGTGCCAGCAGAAAGACAGGGAGTCCCGGTGGCTACACCTTC TRBJ1-2 TRBV6-5 NA TRBD1
CASTTGGHYGYTF TGTGCCAGCACCACAGGGGGGCACTATGGCTACACCTTC TRBJ1-2 TRBV5-8 once TRBD1
CASSEDGPRAGPLGYTF TGTGCCAGCAGTGAAGATGGGCCCCGCGCAGGGCCTCTTGGCTACACCTTC TRBJ1-2 TRBV6-1 NA NA
CASSSPGQRLANYGYTF TGTGCCAGCTCATCCCCGGGACAGAGATTAGCTAACTATGGCTACACCTTC TRBJ1-2 TRBV18 few TRBD1
CASSPLGQGIGSLHF TGTGCCAGCAGTCCCTTAGGACAGGGGATTGGGTCCCTCCACTTT TRBJ1-6 TRBV2 NA TRBD1
CASSRPWGLSYNEQFF TGTGCCAGCAGTCGGCCGTGGGGACTTTCATACAATGAGCAGTTCTTC TRBJ2-1 TRBV28 NA NA
CASSPDGTAGELFF TGCGCCAGCAGCCCCGATGGGACAGCCGGGGAGCTGTTTTTT TRBJ2-2 TRBV5-1 NA TRBD1
CASRLGGGNSPLHF TGTGCCAGCCGATTAGGGGGGGGAAATTCACCCCTCCACTTT TRBJ1-6 TRBV7-6 NA NA
CAWSVLSNQPQHF TGTGCCTGGAGTGTACTGAGCAATCAGCCCCAGCATTTT TRBJ1-5 TRBV30 NA NA
CASSYGGIREKLFF TGTGCCAGCAGTTACGGGGGGATTCGTGAAAAACTGTTTTTT TRBJ1-4 TRBV6-5 NA NA
CASSQVRTSGTQGQYF TGCGCCAGCAGCCAAGTACGGACTAGCGGGACCCAAGGGCAGTACTTC TRBJ2-7 TRBV4-3 NA TRBD2
CASSSVGGQGYTEAFF TGTGCCAGTAGTAGTGTCGGGGGACAGGGATACACTGAAGCTTTCTTT TRBJ1-1 TRBV19 NA TRBD1
CASSFRAGQDNTGELFF TGTGCCAGCAGCTTTCGAGCGGGACAGGATAACACCGGGGAGCTGTTTTTT TRBJ2-2 TRBV11-3 NA NA
CASSVSRIEQFF TGTGCCAGCAGCGTGTCCAGGATTGAGCAGTTCTTC TRBJ2-1 TRBV7-2 NA NA
CSAVRAPDTF TGCAGTGCAGTCAGGGCTCCGGACACCTTC TRBJ1-2 TRBV20-1 few NA